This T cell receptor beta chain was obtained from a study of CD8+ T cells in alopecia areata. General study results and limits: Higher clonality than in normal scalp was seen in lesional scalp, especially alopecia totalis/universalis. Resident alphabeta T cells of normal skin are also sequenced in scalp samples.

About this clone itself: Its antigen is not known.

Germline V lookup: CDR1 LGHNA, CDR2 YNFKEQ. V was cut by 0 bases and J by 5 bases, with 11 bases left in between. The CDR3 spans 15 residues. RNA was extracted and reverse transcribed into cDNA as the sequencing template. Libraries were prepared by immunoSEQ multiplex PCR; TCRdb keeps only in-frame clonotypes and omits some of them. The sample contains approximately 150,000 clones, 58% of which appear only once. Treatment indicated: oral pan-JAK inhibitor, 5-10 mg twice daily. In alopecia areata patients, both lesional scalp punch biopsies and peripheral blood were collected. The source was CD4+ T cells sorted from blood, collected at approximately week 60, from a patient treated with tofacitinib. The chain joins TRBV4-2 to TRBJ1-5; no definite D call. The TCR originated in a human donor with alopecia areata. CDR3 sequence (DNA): TGTGCCAGCAGCCAAGATTACACTAGGGATCAGCCCCAGCATTTT. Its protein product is CASSQDYTRDQPQHF.